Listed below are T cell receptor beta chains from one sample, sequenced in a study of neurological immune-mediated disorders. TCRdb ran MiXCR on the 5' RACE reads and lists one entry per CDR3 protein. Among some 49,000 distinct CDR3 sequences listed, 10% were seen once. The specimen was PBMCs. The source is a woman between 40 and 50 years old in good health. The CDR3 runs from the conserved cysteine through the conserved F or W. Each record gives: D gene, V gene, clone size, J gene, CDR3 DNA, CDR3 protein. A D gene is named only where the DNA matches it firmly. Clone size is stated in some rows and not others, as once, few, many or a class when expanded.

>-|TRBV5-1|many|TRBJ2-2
TGCGCCAGCAGCTTGATTGGGGGCACCGGGGAGCTGTTTTTT
CASSLIGGTGELFF
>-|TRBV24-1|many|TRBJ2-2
TGTGCCACCAGTGAGGCAGGGCAGAACACCGGGGAGCTGTTTTTT
CATSEAGQNTGELFF
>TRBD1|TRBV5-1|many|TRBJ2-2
TGCGCCAGCAAGACCGGGACAGGGGGCTTCGGGGAGCTGTTTTTT
CASKTGTGGFGELFF
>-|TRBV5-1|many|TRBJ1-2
TGCGCCAGCAGCTTGTGGGCAGAGTATGGCTACACCTTC
CASSLWAEYGYTF
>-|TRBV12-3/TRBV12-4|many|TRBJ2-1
TGTGCCAGCAGTTCCTCGACGGTTAGCTCCTACAATGAGCAGTTCTTC
CASSSSTVSSYNEQFF
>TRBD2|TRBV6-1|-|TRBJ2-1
TGTGCCAGCAGCCGGGGGGGGCACGGACAGTTCTTC
CASSRGGHGQFF
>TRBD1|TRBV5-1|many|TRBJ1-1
TGCGCCAGCAGCCCAGGACAGGGACGTTTCGGCACTGAAGCTTTCTTT
CASSPGQGRFGTEAFF
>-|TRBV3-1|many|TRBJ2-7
TGTGCCAGCAGCCAAGATCGGAGGGGCGAGCAGTACTTC
CASSQDRRGEQYF
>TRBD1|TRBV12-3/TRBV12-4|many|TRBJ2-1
TGTGCCAGCAGCCCCTTGATGGGACAGTTAAACAATGAGCAGTTCTTC
CASSPLMGQLNNEQFF
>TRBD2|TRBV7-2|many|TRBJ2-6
TGTGCCAGCAGCTTAACCTTACGGGGGGGCTCTGGGGCCAACGTCCTGACTTTC
CASSLTLRGGSGANVLTF
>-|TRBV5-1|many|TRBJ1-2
TGCGCCAGCAGCCCAGGGACGAATCCTAACTATGGCTACACCTTC
CASSPGTNPNYGYTF
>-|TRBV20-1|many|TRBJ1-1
TGCAGTGCTAGCATCCTGGCGTCCCTGAACACTGAAGCTTTCTTT
CSASILASLNTEAFF
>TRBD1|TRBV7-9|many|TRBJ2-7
TGTGCCAGCAGCCACCCAGGGACAGGGCCCTACGAGCAGTACTTC
CASSHPGTGPYEQYF
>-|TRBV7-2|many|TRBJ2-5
TGTGCCAGCAGCCTGGGAGGTCTGGAGGAGACCCAGTACTTC
CASSLGGLEETQYF
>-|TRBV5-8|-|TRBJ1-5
TGTGCCAGCAACTTTTTGAGGGGGGACGGAAGTAGCAATCAGCCCCAGCATTTT
CASNFLRGDGSSNQPQHF
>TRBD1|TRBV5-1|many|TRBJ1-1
TGCGCCAGCAGCTCGGACAGGGGGCGATTGGGAGCTTTCTTT
CASSSDRGRLGAFF
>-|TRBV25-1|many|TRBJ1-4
TGTGCCAGCAGTGAAATGGGCTTGGGGGCGCGCGCGGAAAAACTGTTTTTT
CASSEMGLGARAEKLFF
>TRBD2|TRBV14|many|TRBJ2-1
TGTGCCAGCAGCCAAGACCCCCCTGTAGCGGGGGGTGTTGATGAGCAGTTCTTC
CASSQDPPVAGGVDEQFF
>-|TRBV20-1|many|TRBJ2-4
TGCAGTGCTAAAGTGATGCTAGCCAAAAACATTCAGTACTTC
CSAKVMLAKNIQYF
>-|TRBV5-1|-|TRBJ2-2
TGCGCCAGCAGCTTGGACACGACGAACACCGGGGAGCTGTTTTTT
CASSLDTTNTGELFF
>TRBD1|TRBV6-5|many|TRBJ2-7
TGTGCCAGCAGCTTCTCGGACAGGGGTTACGAGCAGTACTTC
CASSFSDRGYEQYF
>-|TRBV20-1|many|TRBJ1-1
TGCAGTGCTAGTCCTATCCTCCGGACCGGGGGCACTGAAGCTTTCTTT
CSASPILRTGGTEAFF
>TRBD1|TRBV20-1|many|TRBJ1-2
TGCAGTGCTTACACCTTAGGACAGGGAAGCGGCTACACCTTC
CSAYTLGQGSGYTF
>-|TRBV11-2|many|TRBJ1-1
TGTGCCAGCATTCCCGCCGGGGGGAGAAACACTGAAGCTTTCTTT
CASIPAGGRNTEAFF
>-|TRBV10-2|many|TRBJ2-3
TGCGCCAGCACCAGCACAGATACGCAGTATTTT
CASTSTDTQYF
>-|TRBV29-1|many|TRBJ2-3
TGCAGCGTCGAAACACAGCGCACAGATACGCAGTATTTT
CSVETQRTDTQYF
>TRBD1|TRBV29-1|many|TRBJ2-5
TGCAGCGTTGTGGGGGACAGCCGAGGAGTCCGCAGGAAGTACTTC
CSVVGDSRGVRRKYF
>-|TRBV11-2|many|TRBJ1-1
TGTGCCAGCAGCTTACATGGCAGGCGGGGTACGGCTTTCTTT
CASSLHGRRGTAFF
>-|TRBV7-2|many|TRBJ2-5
TGTGCCAGCAGCTTAGGAGACATTGTTAAGGAGACCCAGTACTTC
CASSLGDIVKETQYF
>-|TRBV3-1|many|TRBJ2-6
TGTGCCAGCAGCCCGGGGTTGGGTGGGGCCAACGTCCTGACTTTC
CASSPGLGGANVLTF
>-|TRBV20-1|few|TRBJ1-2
TGCAGTGCAAAGAAGGCAGGGGAGGACTATGGCTACACCTTC
CSAKKAGEDYGYTF
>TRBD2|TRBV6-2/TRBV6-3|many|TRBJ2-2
TGTGCCAGCAGTTACTCGAGTAGCGGGGCTAACACCGGGGAGCTGTTTTTT
CASSYSSSGANTGELFF
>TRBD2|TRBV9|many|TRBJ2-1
TGTGCCAGCAGCCTCAACGGACTAGCGGTCTTTGGGCAGTTCTTC
CASSLNGLAVFGQFF
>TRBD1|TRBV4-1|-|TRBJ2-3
TGCGCCAGCAGCCAGGATACAGGGGGCATAACATATACGCAGTATTTT
CASSQDTGGITYTQYF
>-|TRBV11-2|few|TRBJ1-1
TGTGCCAGCAGCTTAGAGGCGGGGCTGGTGAACACTGAAGCTTTCTTT
CASSLEAGLVNTEAFF
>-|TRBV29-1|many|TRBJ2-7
TGCAGCGGATCGATCGGGGATAGGTACGAGCAGTACTTC
CSGSIGDRYEQYF
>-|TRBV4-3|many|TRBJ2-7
TGCGCCAGCAGCCACAGAGGGGTACTAGTGCGCAATCCATGTTCCTACGAGCAGTACTTC
CASSHRGVLVRNPCSYEQYF
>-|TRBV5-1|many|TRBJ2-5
TGCGCCAGCAGCTTGGCTCCCCACAGCGGACAAGAGACCCAGTACTTC
CASSLAPHSGQETQYF
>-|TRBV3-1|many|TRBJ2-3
TGTGCCAGCAGGCTAGGCGGCACAGATACGCAGTATTTT
CASRLGGTDTQYF
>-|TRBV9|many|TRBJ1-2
TGTGCCAGCAGCGTAGCATCAGGGAGCGGGTATGGCTACACCTTC
CASSVASGSGYGYTF
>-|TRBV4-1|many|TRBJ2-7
TGCGCCAGCAGCCCCGTCGGGGCCTACGAGCAGTACTTC
CASSPVGAYEQYF
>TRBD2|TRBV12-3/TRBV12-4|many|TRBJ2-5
TGTAACAGCGGGGGGAAGACCCAGTACTTC
CNSGGKTQYF
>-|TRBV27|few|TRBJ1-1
TGTGCCAGCAGTTTAAGGGCAGGGGAAGCTTTCTTT
CASSLRAGEAFF
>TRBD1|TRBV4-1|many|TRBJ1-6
TGCGCCAGCAGCCAAGATGGACAGGGGGCAGGTTCACCCCTCCACTTT
CASSQDGQGAGSPLHF
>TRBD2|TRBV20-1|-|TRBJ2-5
TGCAGTGCTCAAACTAGCGGGGGGGCCTTGGCGACCCAGTACTTC
CSAQTSGGALATQYF
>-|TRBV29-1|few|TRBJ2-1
TGCAGCGGGGAGGGGGGATCCTACAATGAGCAGTTCTTC
CSGEGGSYNEQFF